The TCR beta chain under discussion was sequenced for a study of PD-1 blockade in classical Hodgkin lymphoma. Study findings and constraints: By C4D1, diversity of CD4+ TCRs had risen significantly, whereas that of CD8+ TCRs had not. The study reported lower baseline TCR diversity in newly diagnosed patients than in healthy donors.

Points on this clone: The antigen is unknown.

The protocol was immunoSEQ multiplex PCR, while the TCRdb copy is restricted to in-frame clones and leaves out a portion. The sample contains 11,000 to 15,000 clones, around 84% of which appear only once. Every patient experienced relapse after autologous stem cell transplantation, and brentuximab vedotin exposure varied. Best responses fell into complete response, partial response or progressive disease. This TCR came from a human donor with classical Hodgkin lymphoma. The sequenced sample was peripheral blood mononuclear cells (PBMCs), obtained at baseline.

CDR3 sequence reads: CASSLGGGAVNYGYTF. As DNA, the CDR3 is TGTGCCAGCAGCTTAGGCGGCGGGGCAGTCAACTATGGCTACACCTTC. This chain links TRBV7-6 with TRBJ1-2; TRBD1 might be the D (5 bases). Between the trimmed V and J ends, which lost 1 base and 2 bases, there was a span of 14 bases. The CDR3 covers 16 residues. Germline CDR1 reads SGHVS; CDR2 reads FNYEAQ.